The rows below give T cell receptor beta chains drawn from one sample of a study of T cells in localized non-small cell lung cancer. The table came from immunoSEQ multiplex PCR; TCRdb's copy has only in-frame clones and leaves some out. The table includes about 3,300 clones, about 29% detected once. The sequencing here drew on normal lung tissue next to the tumor, taken before any cancer treatment. These receptors were collected from a woman aged 40 to 75 with stage I lung adenocarcinoma. The CDR3 runs from the conserved cysteine through the conserved F or W. A D gene is named only where the DNA matches it firmly. Clone size is stated in some rows and not others, as once, few, many or a class when expanded.

clone size	V gene	J gene	D gene	CDR3 length	CDR3 protein	CDR3 DNA
-	TRBV9	TRBJ1-2	-	13	CASSRVGNYGYTF	TGTGCCAGCAGTCGAGTAGGGAACTATGGCTACACCTTC
once	TRBV5-1	TRBJ1-1	-	18	CASSFGIGTRRASAEAFF	TGCGCCAGCAGCTTCGGAATCGGAACGAGAAGAGCAAGCGCTGAAGCTTTCTTT
large	TRBV11-3	TRBJ1-4	-	14	CASSFGPPNEKLFF	TGTGCCAGCAGCTTTGGACCCCCTAATGAAAAACTGTTTTTT
-	TRBV19	TRBJ1-2	-	14	CAASMQWQKDGYTF	TGTGCTGCCAGTATGCAATGGCAGAAGGATGGCTACACCTTC
few	TRBV11-3	TRBJ2-3	TRBD2	15	CASSFREGPTDTQYF	TGTGCCAGCAGCTTTCGGGAGGGCCCAACAGATACGCAGTATTTT
-	TRBV9	TRBJ1-1	-	15	CASSQSPVLNTEAFF	TGTGCCAGCAGCCAATCACCCGTTTTGAACACTGAAGCTTTCTTT
few	TRBV19	TRBJ2-1	-	13	CASSMRQYNEQFF	TGTGCCAGTAGTATGAGACAGTACAATGAGCAGTTCTTC
-	TRBV30	TRBJ2-6	-	16	CAWAPGSHSGANVLTF	TGTGCCTGGGCCCCGGGCAGCCACTCTGGGGCCAACGTCCTGACTTTC
medium-sized	TRBV6-8	TRBJ2-7	-	18	CASSYSDPGRRSLYEQYF	TGTGCCAGCAGTTACTCGGACCCAGGGCGGCGAAGCTTATACGAGCAGTACTTC
few	TRBV11-3	TRBJ2-3	TRBD2	17	CASSLDQSLAGSDTQYF	TGTGCCAGCAGCTTAGATCAAAGTCTAGCGGGCTCAGATACGCAGTATTTT
-	TRBV28	TRBJ2-3	-	16	CASIGVHQAPTDTQYF	TGTGCCAGCATCGGAGTCCACCAAGCTCCCACAGATACGCAGTATTTT
-	TRBV29-1	TRBJ1-1	TRBD1	12	CSVGTGETEAFF	TGCAGCGTGGGGACAGGAGAGACTGAAGCTTTCTTT
-	TRBV18	TRBJ2-2	-	14	CASSPASGTGELFF	TGTGCCAGCTCACCAGCATCAGGGACCGGGGAGCTGTTTTTT
few	TRBV6-8	TRBJ2-2	-	16	CASSGGRVRETGELFF	TGTGCCAGCAGTGGCGGAAGAGTCAGGGAAACCGGGGAGCTGTTTTTT
few	TRBV19	TRBJ1-1	-	15	CASSTSDRGTTEAFF	TGTGCCAGTAGTACCTCGGACAGAGGAACCACTGAAGCTTTCTTT
few	TRBV28	TRBJ1-1	-	13	CASSTTSTGEAFF	TGTGCCAGCAGCACCACTTCGACAGGCGAAGCTTTCTTT
few	TRBV6-8	TRBJ1-1	-	15	CASSLPGTGNTEAFF	TGTGCCAGCAGTCTCCCCGGGACTGGGAACACTGAAGCTTTCTTT
-	TRBV28	TRBJ2-3	-	14	CASSGRGVTDTQYF	TGTGCCAGCAGTGGCCGGGGAGTAACAGATACGCAGTATTTT
-	TRBV6-8	TRBJ2-7	TRBD2	16	CASRGLAGAVSYEQYF	TGTGCCAGCAGGGGACTAGCGGGAGCAGTATCCTACGAGCAGTACTTC
few	TRBV7-2	TRBJ2-3	TRBD2	18	CASTRGLAGGFGGDTQYF	TGTGCCAGCACCCGAGGGCTAGCGGGAGGTTTTGGCGGTGATACGCAGTATTTT
-	TRBV9	TRBJ2-5	-	13	CASSAQPQETQYF	TGTGCCAGCAGTGCCCAACCACAAGAGACCCAGTACTTC
-	TRBV18	TRBJ2-1	-	12	CASSPVSNEQFF	TGTGCCAGCTCACCCGTGAGCAATGAGCAGTTCTTC
-	TRBV28	TRBJ2-7	-	15	CASSRPATERYEQYF	TGTGCCAGCAGCCGCCCCGCGACAGAACGCTACGAGCAGTACTTC
-	TRBV6-8	TRBJ1-2	-	15	CASTLRQASNYGYTF	TGTGCCAGCACCCTAAGGCAGGCCTCTAACTATGGCTACACCTTC
few	TRBV23-1	TRBJ2-3	TRBD1	17	CASSQFLRGQGRDTQYF	TGCGCCAGCAGCCAATTCTTAAGGGGACAGGGCCGCGATACGCAGTATTTT
few	TRBV1	TRBJ2-1	-	15	CASSLGWDRANEQFF	TGCGCCAGCAGCCTCGGATGGGACAGGGCCAATGAGCAGTTCTTC
-	TRBV28	TRBJ1-3	-	14	CASSSGTGGNTIYF	TGTGCCAGCAGCTCCGGGACGGGGGGAAACACCATATATTTT
-	TRBV6-8	TRBJ1-1	-	13	CASSFAQNTEAFF	TGTGCCAGCAGTTTCGCCCAGAACACTGAAGCTTTCTTT
few	TRBV7-8	TRBJ2-7	TRBD1	13	CASTRTGLYEQYF	TGTGCCAGCACCCGGACAGGTCTCTACGAGCAGTACTTC
-	TRBV5-1	TRBJ2-1	TRBD2	15	CASSILAGVVNEQFF	TGCGCCAGCAGCATACTAGCGGGAGTTGTCAATGAGCAGTTCTTC
once	TRBV19	TRBJ1-3	TRBD1	16	CASSIDPRDRENTIYF	TGTGCCAGTAGTATAGACCCCCGGGACAGGGAAAACACCATATATTTT
-	TRBV5-1	TRBJ1-5	-	14	CASSLEGSNQPQHF	TGCGCCAGCAGCTTGGAAGGCAGCAATCAGCCCCAGCATTTT
-	TRBV28	TRBJ1-5	-	12	CASSRGSQPQHF	TGTGCCAGCAGTCGGGGAAGCCAGCCCCAGCATTTT
-	TRBV19	TRBJ2-7	-	15	CASSTESVGYYEQYF	TGTGCCAGTAGTACAGAGTCGGTAGGATATTACGAGCAGTACTTC
-	TRBV5-1	TRBJ2-1	-	14	CASSLGTLGREQFF	TGCGCCAGCAGCCTAGGTACACTCGGACGTGAGCAGTTCTTC
-	TRBV5-1	TRBJ2-7	TRBD2	16	CASSSGLAGKNYEQYF	TGCGCCAGCAGCTCGGGACTAGCGGGTAAGAACTACGAGCAGTACTTC
few	TRBV18	TRBJ2-1	TRBD2	15	CASSPPASGGNEQFF	TGTGCCAGCTCACCACCGGCTAGCGGGGGGAATGAGCAGTTCTTC
-	TRBV9	TRBJ1-1	-	13	CASKADTNTEAFF	TGTGCCAGCAAGGCGGACACGAACACTGAAGCTTTCTTT
-	TRBV28	TRBJ1-4	-	15	CASSFWVATNEKLFF	TGTGCCAGCAGTTTCTGGGTGGCCACCAATGAAAAACTGTTTTTT
-	TRBV11-3	TRBJ1-1	TRBD1	14	CASSRQGSNTEAFF	TGTGCCAGCAGTCGACAGGGTTCGAACACTGAAGCTTTCTTT
few	TRBV10-3	TRBJ2-5	-	15	CAISEVRDGRETQYF	TGTGCCATCAGTGAGGTACGGGACGGGAGAGAGACCCAGTACTTC
-	TRBV5-1	TRBJ1-4	-	14	CASSPGPTNEKLFF	TGCGCCAGCAGCCCCGGACCGACTAATGAAAAACTGTTTTTT